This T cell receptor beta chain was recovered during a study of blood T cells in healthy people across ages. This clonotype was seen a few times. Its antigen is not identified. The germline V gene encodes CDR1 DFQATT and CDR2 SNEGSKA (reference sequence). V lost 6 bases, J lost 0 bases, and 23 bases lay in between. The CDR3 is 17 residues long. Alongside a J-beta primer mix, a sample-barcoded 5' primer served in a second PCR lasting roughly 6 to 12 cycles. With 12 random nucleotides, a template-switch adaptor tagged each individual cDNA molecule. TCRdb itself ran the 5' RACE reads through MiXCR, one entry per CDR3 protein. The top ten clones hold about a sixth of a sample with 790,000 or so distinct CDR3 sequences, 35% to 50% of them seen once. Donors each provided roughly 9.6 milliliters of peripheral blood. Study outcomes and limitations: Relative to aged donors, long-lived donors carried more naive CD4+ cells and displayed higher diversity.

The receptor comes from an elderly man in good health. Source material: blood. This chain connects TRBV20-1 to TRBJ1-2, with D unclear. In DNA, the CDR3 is TGCAGTGCCGCTGGCGGGTCCACACTCAGAGCTAACTATGGCTACACCTTC. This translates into CSAAGGSTLRANYGYTF.